Shown below are 6 T cell receptor beta chains from a single sample sequenced in a study of shared clonotypes between healthy human individuals. The data were produced by immunoSEQ multiplex PCR, yet TCRdb's version contains in-frame clones alone and is incomplete. The sample yields hundreds of thousands of clones, approximately 79% seen once. The specimen sequenced was memory CD4+ T cells sorted from blood. The subset was: CD45RA-negative fraction. These receptors all come from a woman in her twenties or thirties in good health.

This sequence joins TRBV10-2 and TRBJ1-2, with D maybe TRBD1 (6 bases). Trimming shortened V by 2 bases and J by 8 bases, and 12 bases separated the two germline ends. The CDR3 length is 13 residues. CDR1 is WSHSY, CDR2 SAAADI, per germline. The CDR3 nucleotides read TGCGCCAGCAGTGAGCAGGGGCCCAAAGGCTACACCTTC. Amino acids: CASSEQGPKGYTF.

This clone was observed a few times. This chain connects TRBV29-1 to TRBJ2-5, with D perhaps matching TRBD2 (5 bases). The CDR3 contains 11 residues. Germline lookup yields CDR1 SQVTM and CDR2 ANQGSEA. The V end lost 8 bases, the J end lost 5 bases, and 12 bases lay between the germline ends. The CDR3 DNA follows: TGCAGCTCCGGGATATCGGAGACCCAGTACTTC. Translated: CSSGISETQYF.

About this clone: Since a much larger clone is just one base distant, this may be a read error. This CDR3 is also generated by other DNA sequences in the sample. V is TRBV2 and J is TRBJ2-5; D gene unclear. V lost 3 bases and J 4 bases, leaving 6 bases between the germline ends. Germline values: CDR1 SNHLY, CDR2 FYNNEI. The CDR3 is 12 residues long. The CDR3 DNA sequence: TGTGCCAGCAGTGAGCGACGAGAGACCCAGTACTTC. It yields the protein CASSERRETQYF.

The chain uses TRBV19 and TRBJ2-2; 9 bases map to TRBD1. Trimming at V came to 5 bases and at J to 6 bases, leaving 16 bases not matched to a gene. Germline-derived CDR1 and CDR2 are LNHDA and SQIVND (reference sequence). The CDR3 contains 18 residues. CDR3 nucleotide sequence: TGTGCCAGTAGTTTTACCTTCCCGGGACAGGGCTTGCCCGGGGAGCTGTTTTTT. Translated, it gives CASSFTFPGQGLPGELFF.

The chain is built from TRBV18 and TRBJ2-2; D is uncertain. The germline V gene has CDR1 KGHSH and CDR2 LQKENI. Trimming took off 4 bases at V and 1 base at J, with 7 bases between the two ends. The CDR3 has 14 amino acids. CDR3 sequence reads: CASSHLQNTGELFF. CDR3 bases: TGTGCCAGCTCACACCTACAGAACACCGGGGAGCTGTTTTTT.

The chain uses TRBV10-1 and TRBJ2-3; 9 nucleotides line up with TRBD1. Germline V CDR1 and CDR2: WNHNN, SYGVQD (reference sequence). The CDR3 sequence is 15 residues long. Germline trimming cut 6 bases from V and 4 bases from J; bases unmatched to any gene: 8. CDR3 in DNA: TGCGCCAGCAGAGCCGGGACAGGGTTCTCAGATACGCAGTATTTT. Its translation is CASRAGTGFSDTQYF.